This T cell receptor (beta chain) appears in the sequencing data of a study of blood T cell repertoires in COVID-19. Study context: PBMCs, B-cell-depleted T cells, or T cells were the source of the cDNA or gDNA that made up the material.

In the authors' workflow: Nucleated cell number was recorded as an estimate derived from reference gene primer amplification. The repertoire was sequenced with immunoSEQ multiplex PCR; TCRdb's copy has only in-frame clones and lacks some. V, J and clone size derive from that table, while D and trimming were established from the DNA sequence. This table holds about 150,000 clones, around 86% found once. The specimen was peripheral blood. The source of this sequence is a man aged 80 or over with acute or convalescent COVID-19.

Here the CDR3 reads CASSPLDISTEAFF. DNA for the CDR3: TGCGCCAGCAGCCCACTGGACATAAGCACTGAAGCTTTCTTT. This chain connects TRBV5-1 to TRBJ1-1; the D gene is possibly TRBD1 (5 bases). Germline CDR1 and CDR2: SGHRS and YFSETQ. The CDR3 loop spans 14 amino acids. Trimming pared 4 bases from V and 4 bases from J, leaving 14 bases between.